Following are 27 T cell receptor beta chains from one sample sequenced in a study of T-cell reconstitution after alpha-beta-depleted transplantation in children. Preparing the TCRbeta library involved the use of unique molecular identifiers. TCRdb recomputed calls from the PCR reads with MiXCR, one row per CDR3 protein. Seen here are some 390,000 distinct CDR3 sequences, approximately 20% observed once, and the top ten hold less than 4.5%. Here the sequenced sample was PBMCs from the stem cell graft donor, taken from the stem cell graft. These receptors all stem from a human donor who donated a stem cell graft to a child with acute myeloid leukemia.

In its sample, this clonotype was seen many times. This chain uses TRBV10-2 with TRBJ2-5, with no clear D. The ends were cut back, 10 bases at V and 3 bases at J, with 12 bases in the middle. CDR3 size: 12 residues. Germline V lookup: CDR1 WSHSY, CDR2 SAAADI. In DNA, the CDR3 is TGCGCCACCAAGGCACGAGAAGAGACCCAGTACTTC. Amino acids: CATKAREETQYF.

V is TRBV6-1 and J is TRBJ1-3; unclear D gene. Between the trimmed V and J ends, which lost 6 bases and 0 bases, there was a span of 6 bases. Germline CDR1 and CDR2: MNHNS and SASEGT. The CDR3 has 13 amino acids. The CDR3 coding sequence is TGTGCCAGCAGGTTCCACTCTGGAAACACCATATATTTT. This sequence encodes CASRFHSGNTIYF.

The chain couples TRBV5-8 to TRBJ1-5, with D tentatively TRBD1 (6 bases). V lost 1 base to trimming and J lost 7 bases, with 12 bases between them. CDR1 SGHTS and CDR2 YDEGEE come from the germline V gene. The length of the CDR3 is 14 residues. Here the CDR3 reads CASSLLQGKQPQHF. The CDR3 DNA sequence: TGTGCCAGCAGCTTGTTGCAGGGGAAACAGCCCCAGCATTTT.

This clonotype has a count of ten or more. This rearrangement joins TRBV6-4 to TRBJ1-6; TRBD1 might be the D (6 bases). The germline gives CDR1 MRHNA, CDR2 SNTAGT. There are 14 residues in the CDR3. Trimming took off 3 bases at V and 9 bases at J, with 12 bases between the two ends. CDR3 nucleotides: TGTGCCAGCAGTGAAACAGGGTTTGGTTCACCCCTCCACTTT. Translating gives CASSETGFGSPLHF.

This clonotype came up a few times. The chain joins TRBV5-5 to TRBJ2-3; 12 positions agree with TRBD1. V gave up 4 bases and J gave up 3 bases; unmatched junction bases: 3. The CDR3 totals 15 residues. Germline values: CDR1 SGHKS, CDR2 YYEKEE (reference sequence). The CDR3 region has the DNA TGTGCCAGCAGCACGGGACAGGGGGCAACAGATACGCAGTATTTT. Translating it yields CASSTGQGATDTQYF. The full variable domain, its missing parts supplied by reference TRBV5-5 and TRBJ2-3, is DAGVTQSPTHLIKTRGQQVTLRCSPISGHKSVSWYQQVLGQGPQFIFQYYEKEERGRGNFPDRFSARQFPNYSSELNVNALLLGDSALYLCASSTGQGATDTQYFGPGTRLTVL.

The chain carries TRBV9 and TRBJ2-7, with TRBD2 identical over 7 bases. The ends lost 2 bases at V and 3 bases at J; junction bases unmatched: 8. Germline V gene lookup returns CDR1 SGDLS and CDR2 YYNGEE. This CDR3 has 15 residues. CDR3 sequence: CASSVAQGLLYEQYF. CDR3 bases: TGTGCCAGCAGCGTTGCCCAGGGACTACTCTACGAGCAGTACTTC.

The V gene is TRBV24-1, the J gene TRBJ2-1; 10 positions agree with TRBD1. This CDR3 has 15 residues. Germline trimming cut 5 bases from V and 8 bases from J; bases unmatched to any gene: 8. Looked up from germline, CDR1 is KGHDR and CDR2 is SFDVKD. CDR3 nucleotides: TGTGCCACCAGTGCTGTGACAGGGGGCTGGGATGAGCAGTTCTTC. Translated, it gives CATSAVTGGWDEQFF.

Many counts were recorded for this clonotype. The rearrangement links TRBV29-1 to TRBJ2-1; maybe TRBD1 (5 bases). This CDR3 spans 13 amino acids. The germline V gene encodes CDR1 SQVTM and CDR2 ANQGSEA. Trimming stripped 4 bases from V and 9 bases from J, with 16 bases between. CDR3 protein: CSVGPGNAGEQFF. DNA of the CDR3: TGCAGCGTTGGCCCAGGGAATGCCGGTGAGCAGTTCTTC.

The chain couples TRBV27 to TRBJ2-7; D is perhaps TRBD1 (6 bases). The V gene's germline CDR1 is MNHEY and CDR2 SMNVEV (reference sequence). Between the trimmed V and J ends, which lost 8 bases and 0 bases, there was a span of 11 bases. The CDR3 extends over 13 amino acids. This CDR3 reads CASGPGASYEQYF. As DNA, the CDR3 is TGTGCCAGCGGCCCAGGGGCCTCCTACGAGCAGTACTTC.

This clonotype showed up many times. V usage is TRBV29-1 and J usage is TRBJ1-5; D perhaps matches TRBD1 (6 bases). CDR1 is SQVTM and CDR2 is ANQGSEA in the germline V gene. Trimming pared 4 bases from V and 2 bases from J, leaving 12 bases between. The CDR3 loop spans 14 amino acids. CDR3 loop: CSVAVAGGNQPQHF. CDR3 DNA sequence: TGCAGCGTTGCGGTCGCAGGGGGCAATCAGCCCCAGCATTTT.

This clonotype was counted ten times or more. The chain couples TRBV5-1 to TRBJ2-7; D not certain. Germline CDR1 SGHRS, CDR2 YFSETQ. Trimming stripped 4 bases from V and 4 bases from J, with 9 bases between. The CDR3 length is 12 residues. Here the CDR3 DNA reads TGCGCCAGCAGCGCGGACCGTTACGAGCAGTACTTC. Residues: CASSADRYEQYF. Drawing the rest from reference TRBV5-1 and TRBJ2-7, the complete variable domain is KAGVTQTPRYLIKTRGQQVTLSCSPISGHRSVSWYQQTPGQGLQFLFEYFSETQRNKGNFPGRFSGRQFSNSRSEMNVSTLELGDSALYLCASSADRYEQYFGPGTRLTVT.

This clonotype has more than one count but fewer than ten. The rearrangement links TRBV7-9 to TRBJ2-5, with unresolved D. The V end lost 3 bases, the J end lost 0 bases, and 8 bases lay between the germline ends. Germline loops: CDR1 SEHNR, CDR2 FQNEAQ (reference sequence). CDR3 size: 14 residues. In nucleotides, the CDR3 is TGTGCCAGCAGCTTTTGGCAGGACCAAGAGACCCAGTACTTC. Translated: CASSFWQDQETQYF.

This sequence joins TRBV20-1 and TRBJ2-3; no firm D call. This CDR3 is 15 amino acids long. Trimming removed 0 bases from V and 2 bases from J, with 12 bases in between. Germline loops: CDR1 DFQATT, CDR2 SNEGSKA (reference sequence). The CDR3 DNA sequence: TGCAGTGCTAGAGATCTGGGAAGGAACACAGATACGCAGTATTTT. Residues: CSARDLGRNTDTQYF.

In this sample, this clonotype turned up a few times. This chain connects TRBV25-1 to TRBJ2-1; D unclear. The length of the CDR3 is 15 residues. Germline V lookup: CDR1 MGHDK, CDR2 SYGVNS. The V and J ends lost 3 bases and 9 bases respectively, with 18 bases between them. DNA for the CDR3: TGTGCCAGCAGTGACCCCCGGAAGGAGAAGGGTGAGCAGTTCTTC. Protein: CASSDPRKEKGEQFF.

The rearrangement joins TRBV28 to TRBJ2-7, with 10 bases aligning to TRBD1. Per the germline V gene, CDR1 is MDHEN and CDR2 is SYDVKM. The CDR3 extends over 18 amino acids. V was pared by 4 bases and J by 3 bases, with 15 bases of the junction left unmatched. The CDR3, as DNA: TGTGCCAGCAGTTACGGGACAGGGGATGTTCTAGCGGACTACGAGCAGTACTTC. This sequence encodes CASSYGTGDVLADYEQYF.

This rearrangement joins TRBV6-5 to TRBJ2-7; D not resolved. V was cut by 0 bases and J by 1 base, with 7 bases left in between. The CDR3 totals 14 residues. Germline assignment: CDR1 MNHEY and CDR2 SVGAGI. This CDR3 reads CASSYSGFSYEQYF. For the CDR3, the DNA is TGTGCCAGCAGTTACTCGGGTTTTTCCTACGAGCAGTACTTC.

This clonotype has ten or more counts. The rearrangement links TRBV29-1 to TRBJ2-1, with D maybe TRBD1 (6 bases). V lost 6 bases and J lost 10, with 16 bases in between. Germline assignment: CDR1 SQVTM and CDR2 ANQGSEA. This CDR3 region has 12 residues. This chain's CDR3 is CSVGTPQQEQFF. In DNA form, the CDR3 reads TGCAGCGTGGGGACACCCCAGCAGGAGCAGTTCTTC.

J is TRBJ2-1 and V is TRBV3-1; a weak D match, TRBD2 (5 bases). The CDR3 is made up of 15 amino acids. V was clipped by 4 bases and J by 2 bases, with 12 bases between them. CDR1 and CDR2 from the germline V gene are LGHDT and YNNKEL (reference sequence). This CDR3 is CASSLEARAYNEQFF. The CDR3 DNA reads TGTGCCAGCAGCCTGGAGGCACGGGCCTACAATGAGCAGTTCTTC.

This clonotype showed up many times. V is TRBV20-1 and J is TRBJ1-2, with 8 bases identical to TRBD1. With V trimmed by 0 bases and J by 6 bases, 9 bases remained unmatched. The length of the CDR3 is 15 residues. The germline V gene has CDR1 DFQATT and CDR2 SNEGSKA (reference sequence). CDR3 nucleotide sequence: TGCAGTGCTAGAGATGGGGCAGGGGGCTCTCATGGCTACACCTTC. Protein: CSARDGAGGSHGYTF.

This chain uses TRBV4-1 with TRBJ2-3; TRBD2 matches 9 bases. Looked up from germline, CDR1 is MGHRA and CDR2 is YSYEKL. This CDR3 region has 16 residues. The ends lost 1 base at V and 4 bases at J; junction bases unmatched: 6. The CDR3 DNA sequence: TGCGCCAGCAGCCAAGTCGTGCTAGCGGGACCAGATACGCAGTATTTT. Residues: CASSQVVLAGPDTQYF.

This clonotype was seen only a few times. The chain employs TRBV28 and TRBJ2-5, with a tentative D call TRBD1 (5 bases). CDR3 length equals 12 residues. CDR1 and CDR2 from the germline V gene are MDHEN and SYDVKM. The ends were cut back, 8 bases at V and 6 bases at J, with 13 bases in the middle. CDR3 in amino acids: CASQGVIKTQYF. The CDR3 region has the DNA TGTGCCAGCCAAGGGGTAATAAAGACCCAGTACTTC.

This clonotype showed up just a few times. This chain links TRBV11-3 with TRBJ1-5, with D unresolved. Trimming took off 1 base at V and 0 bases at J, with 7 bases between the two ends. The CDR3 extends over 15 amino acids. The germline V gene encodes CDR1 SGHNT and CDR2 YENEEA. In nucleotides, the CDR3 is TGTGCCAGCAGCTTAGTACGCGATAGCAATCAGCCCCAGCATTTT. As protein: CASSLVRDSNQPQHF.

This clonotype was detected only a few times. The chain links TRBV20-1 to TRBJ2-1; the D is unclear. The CDR3 is 14 amino acids. Germline V CDR1 and CDR2: DFQATT, SNEGSKA (reference sequence). Trimming pared 1 base from V and 2 bases from J, leaving 9 bases between. The CDR3 loop is CSARGTVAYNEQFF. Written as DNA, the CDR3 is TGCAGTGCTAGAGGGACGGTTGCCTACAATGAGCAGTTCTTC.

This clonotype was detected many times. The chain couples TRBV20-1 to TRBJ2-1; 10 bases match TRBD2. The CDR3 spans 13 residues. Germline V gene lookup returns CDR1 DFQATT and CDR2 SNEGSKA (reference sequence). The V and J ends lost 1 base and 7 bases, in that order; junction bases with no gene match: 1. The chain's CDR3 is CSARAGLANEQFF. CDR3 DNA: TGCAGTGCTAGAGCGGGACTAGCGAATGAGCAGTTCTTC.

In this sample, this clonotype turned up many times. The V gene is TRBV12-3 or TRBV12-4, the J gene TRBJ2-7, with D maybe TRBD2 (6 bases). The CDR3 loop spans 15 amino acids. Trimming took 6 bases from V and 0 from J, leaving 15 bases between them. This chain's CDR3 is CASRLRGAGSYEQYF. The DNA of the CDR3 is TGTGCCAGCAGGCTGAGGGGAGCGGGCTCCTACGAGCAGTACTTC.

This clonotype has a handful of counts. This sequence joins TRBV4-1 and TRBJ2-1, with D hard to call. The length of the CDR3 is 16 residues. Germline V lookup: CDR1 MGHRA, CDR2 YSYEKL. The germline V and J ends were trimmed by 0 bases and 4 bases, with 13 bases remaining between them. CDR3 protein: CASSQDLLGPYNEQFF. The CDR3 nucleotides are TGCGCCAGCAGCCAAGATCTTCTAGGTCCATACAATGAGCAGTTCTTC.

This chain uses TRBV12-3 or TRBV12-4 with TRBJ2-5; 11 bases line up with TRBD2. The CDR3 has 15 residues. V was pared by 7 bases and J by 4 bases, with 8 bases of the junction left unmatched. This CDR3 reads CASNLSGRAPETQYF. In DNA form, the CDR3 reads TGTGCCAGCAACCTTAGCGGGAGGGCCCCAGAGACCCAGTACTTC.